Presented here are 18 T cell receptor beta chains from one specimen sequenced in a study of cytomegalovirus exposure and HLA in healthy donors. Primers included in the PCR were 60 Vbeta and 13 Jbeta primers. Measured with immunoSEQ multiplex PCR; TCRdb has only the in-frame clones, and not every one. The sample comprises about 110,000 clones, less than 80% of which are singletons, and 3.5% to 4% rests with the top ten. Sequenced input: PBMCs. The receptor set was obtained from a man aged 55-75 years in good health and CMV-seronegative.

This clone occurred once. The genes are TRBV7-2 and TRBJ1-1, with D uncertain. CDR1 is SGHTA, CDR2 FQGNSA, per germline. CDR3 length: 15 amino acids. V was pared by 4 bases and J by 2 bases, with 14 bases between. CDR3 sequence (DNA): TGTGCCAGCAGCTCTGGCCCCCCACCAAACACTGAAGCTTTCTTT. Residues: CASSSGPPPNTEAFF.

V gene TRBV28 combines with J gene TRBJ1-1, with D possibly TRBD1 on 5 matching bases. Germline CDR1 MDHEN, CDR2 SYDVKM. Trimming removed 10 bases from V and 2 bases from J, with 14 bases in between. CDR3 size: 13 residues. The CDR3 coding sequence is TGTGCCACCGGGCAGGGCCTAAACACTGAAGCTTTCTTT. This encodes CATGQGLNTEAFF.

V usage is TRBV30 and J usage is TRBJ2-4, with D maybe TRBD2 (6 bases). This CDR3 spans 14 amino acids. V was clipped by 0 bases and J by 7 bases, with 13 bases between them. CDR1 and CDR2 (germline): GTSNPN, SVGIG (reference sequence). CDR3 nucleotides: TGTGCCTGGAGTGTACTGGCGGGGAGTAACATTCAGTACTTC. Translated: CAWSVLAGSNIQYF.

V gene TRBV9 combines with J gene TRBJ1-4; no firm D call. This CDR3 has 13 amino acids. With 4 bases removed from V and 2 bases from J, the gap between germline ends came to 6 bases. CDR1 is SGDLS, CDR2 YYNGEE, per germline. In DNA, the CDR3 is TGTGCCAGCAGCACAACCACTAATGAAAAACTGTTTTTT. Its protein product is CASSTTTNEKLFF.

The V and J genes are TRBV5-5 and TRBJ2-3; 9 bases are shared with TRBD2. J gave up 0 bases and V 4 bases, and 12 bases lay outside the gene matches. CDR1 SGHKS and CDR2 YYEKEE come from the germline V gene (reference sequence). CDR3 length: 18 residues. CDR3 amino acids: CASSLRASGDPSTDTQYF. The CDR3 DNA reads TGTGCCAGCAGCCTGCGGGCTAGCGGGGACCCTAGCACAGATACGCAGTATTTT.

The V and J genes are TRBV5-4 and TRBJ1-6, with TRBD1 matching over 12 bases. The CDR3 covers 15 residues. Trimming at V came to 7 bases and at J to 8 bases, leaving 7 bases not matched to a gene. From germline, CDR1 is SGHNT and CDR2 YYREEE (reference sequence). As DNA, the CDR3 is TGTGCCAGCGGGACAGGGGGCATATCTGATTCACCCCTCCACTTT. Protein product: CASGTGGISDSPLHF.

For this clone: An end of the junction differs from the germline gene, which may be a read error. CDR3 sequence: CAIRDLEMNTEAFF. For the CDR3, the DNA is TGTGCCATCCGTGACTTGGAGATGAACACTGAAGCTTTCTTT. The rearrangement joins TRBV10-3 to TRBJ1-1; D gene ambiguous. CDR1 ENHRY and CDR2 SYGVKD come from the germline V gene. The CDR3 has 14 amino acids.

This CDR3 is CASSRLGGRDEQFF. For the CDR3, the DNA is TGTGCCAGTAGTAGGTTAGGGGGAAGGGATGAGCAGTTCTTC. The chain employs TRBV19 and TRBJ2-1; a weak D match, TRBD1 (6 bases). CDR3 length: 14 residues. The germline V and J ends were trimmed by 4 bases and 8 bases, with 15 bases remaining between them. The germline gives CDR1 LNHDA, CDR2 SQIVND (reference sequence).

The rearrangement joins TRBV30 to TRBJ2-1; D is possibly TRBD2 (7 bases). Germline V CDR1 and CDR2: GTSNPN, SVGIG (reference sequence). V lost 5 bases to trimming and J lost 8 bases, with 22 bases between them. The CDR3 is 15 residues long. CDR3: CAWRIAGGGSDEQFF. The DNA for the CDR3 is TGTGCCTGGCGCATCGCGGGCGGGGGCTCAGATGAGCAGTTCTTC.

CDR3 in amino acids: CASSQQGTGEKLFF. The CDR3 nucleotides read TGTGCCAGCAGCCAACAGGGGACAGGGGAAAAACTGTTTTTT. This chain joins TRBV7-9 and TRBJ1-4; TRBD1 matches at 9 bases. Unmatched junction bases numbered 6, after V lost 5 bases and J lost 8 bases. The CDR3 runs 14 residues. CDR1 and CDR2 (germline): SEHNR, FQNEAQ (reference sequence). The full variable domain, its missing parts supplied by reference TRBV7-9 and TRBJ1-4, is DTGVSQNPRHKITKRGQNVTFRCDPISEHNRLYWYRQTLGQGPEFLTYFQNEAQLEKSRLLSDRFSAERPKGSFSTLEIQRTEQGDSAMYLCASSQQGTGEKLFFGSGTQLSVL.

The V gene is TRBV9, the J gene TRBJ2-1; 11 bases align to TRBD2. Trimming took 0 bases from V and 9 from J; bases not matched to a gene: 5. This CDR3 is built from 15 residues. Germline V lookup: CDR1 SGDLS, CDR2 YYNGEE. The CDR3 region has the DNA TGTGCCAGCAGCGTAGCGCCTAGCGGGGGGTCTGAGCAGTTCTTC. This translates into CASSVAPSGGSEQFF. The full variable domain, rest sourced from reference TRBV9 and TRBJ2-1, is DSGVTQTPKHLITATGQRVTLRCSPRSGDLSVYWYQQSLDQGLQFLIQYYNGEERAKGNILERFSAQQFPDLHSELNLSSLELGDSALYFCASSVAPSGGSEQFFGPGTRLTVL.

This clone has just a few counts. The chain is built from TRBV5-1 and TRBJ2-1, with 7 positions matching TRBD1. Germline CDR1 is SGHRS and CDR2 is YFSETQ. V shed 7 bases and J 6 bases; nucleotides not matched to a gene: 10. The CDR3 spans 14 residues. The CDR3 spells CASSARGRTNEQFF. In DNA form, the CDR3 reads TGCGCCAGCTCCGCGAGGGGGCGCACCAATGAGCAGTTCTTC.

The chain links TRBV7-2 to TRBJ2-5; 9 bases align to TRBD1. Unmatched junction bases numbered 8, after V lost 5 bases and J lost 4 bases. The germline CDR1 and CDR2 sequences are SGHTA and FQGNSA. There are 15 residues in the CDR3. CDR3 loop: CASSVQGAGGETQYF. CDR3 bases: TGTGCCAGCAGCGTACAGGGGGCCGGAGGAGAGACCCAGTACTTC.

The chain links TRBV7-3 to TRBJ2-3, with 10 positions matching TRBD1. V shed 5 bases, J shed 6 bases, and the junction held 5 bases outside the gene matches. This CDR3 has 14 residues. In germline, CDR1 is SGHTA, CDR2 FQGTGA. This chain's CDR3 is CASSETGGRDTQYF. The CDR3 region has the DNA TGTGCCAGCAGCGAGACAGGGGGCAGGGATACGCAGTATTTT.

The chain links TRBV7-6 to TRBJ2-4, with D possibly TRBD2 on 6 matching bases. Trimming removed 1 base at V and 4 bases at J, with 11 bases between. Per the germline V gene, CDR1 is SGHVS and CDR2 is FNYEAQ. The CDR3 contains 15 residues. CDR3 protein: CASSLEAGTKNIQYF. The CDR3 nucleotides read TGTGCCAGCAGCTTAGAGGCGGGGACGAAAAACATTCAGTACTTC.

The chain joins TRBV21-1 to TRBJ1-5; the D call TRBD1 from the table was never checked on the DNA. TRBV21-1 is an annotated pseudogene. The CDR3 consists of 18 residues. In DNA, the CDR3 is TGTGCCAGCAGGATAAGGGGGTTCATGCCCCTCAGCAATCAGCCCCAGCATTTT. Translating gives CASRIRGFMPLSNQPQHF.

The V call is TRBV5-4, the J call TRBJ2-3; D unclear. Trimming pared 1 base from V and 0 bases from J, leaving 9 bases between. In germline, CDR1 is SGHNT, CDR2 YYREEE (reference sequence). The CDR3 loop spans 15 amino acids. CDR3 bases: TGTGCCAGCAGCTTGTGGCTGATTAGCACAGATACGCAGTATTTT. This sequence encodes CASSLWLISTDTQYF. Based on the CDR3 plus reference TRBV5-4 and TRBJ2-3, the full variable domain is ETGVTQSPTHLIKTRGQQVTLRCSSQSGHNTVSWYQQALGQGPQFIFQYYREEENGRGNFPPRFSGLQFPNYSSELNVNALELDDSALYLCASSLWLISTDTQYFGPGTRLTVL.

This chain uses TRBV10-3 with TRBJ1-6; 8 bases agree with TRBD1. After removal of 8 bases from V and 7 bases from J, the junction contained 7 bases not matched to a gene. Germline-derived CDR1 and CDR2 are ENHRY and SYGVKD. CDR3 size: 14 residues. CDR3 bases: TGTGCCATCCAGGGGGCCGTCGTAAATTCACCCCTCCACTTT. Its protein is CAIQGAVVNSPLHF.